The subject of this entry is one T cell receptor beta chain. Its antigen is unknown. This CDR3 is built from 15 residues. Looked up from germline, CDR1 is SGHVS and CDR2 is FQNEAQ. V was cut by 5 bases and J by 5 bases, with 15 bases left in between. The PCR ran on 60 Vbeta and 13 Jbeta primers. Only in-frame clones appear in the TCRdb table, and some are missing; sequencing was by immunoSEQ multiplex PCR. In the table there are 170,000 or so clones, 80% of which are singletons. This sample was taken from a study of cytomegalovirus exposure and HLA in healthy donors. Turning to the study itself: In an earlier analysis, almost 120 million unique TCR beta sequences were found from some 170 million T cells. Study results and limitations: Investigators reported fewer than 200 TCR beta chains as tied to cytomegalovirus. Reports showed the classifier diagnosing cytomegalovirus status with high specificity and sensitivity. Rare TCR sequences predominated, though certain public TCRs were found in many donors.

The TCR was taken from a woman between 45 and 65 years old in good health and CMV-seropositive. The chain carries TRBV7-8 and TRBJ2-2; no definite D call. Material for sequencing was PBMCs. CDR3 DNA sequence: TGTGCCAGCAGCCCCCGCGGCCATCAGACCGGGGAGCTGTTTTTT. This codes for CASSPRGHQTGELFF.